This T cell receptor (beta chain) was captured in a study of cytomegalovirus exposure and HLA in healthy donors. Both 60 Vbeta primers and 13 Jbeta primers went into the PCR. Generated by immunoSEQ multiplex PCR, the TCRdb table keeps only in-frame clones and is missing some. Of some 100,000 clones listed, over 70% are singletons. General study findings and limits: Presence/absence comparisons presumed near-even sequencing depth among donors. As a later analysis showed, a missense DCLRE1C variant was linked to trimming of TCR beta V- and J-genes. Productive rates of about 87% or about 30% were seen for most TCR beta V segments in an earlier analysis.

The table lists this clone with a few counts. Its target is not known. In germline, CDR1 is MNHEY, CDR2 SVGAGI. CDR3 length: 14 residues. J lost 7 bases, V lost 2 bases, and 6 bases had no gene match. Regarding donors, all were healthy bone marrow donors. This clonotype originated in a middle-aged man in good health and CMV-seronegative. V and J are TRBV6-5 and TRBJ1-2; 8 nucleotides match TRBD1. The specimen was PBMCs. The CDR3 reads CASSYTQGAGGYTF. As DNA, the CDR3 is TGTGCCAGCAGTTACACCCAGGGGGCGGGTGGCTACACCTTC.